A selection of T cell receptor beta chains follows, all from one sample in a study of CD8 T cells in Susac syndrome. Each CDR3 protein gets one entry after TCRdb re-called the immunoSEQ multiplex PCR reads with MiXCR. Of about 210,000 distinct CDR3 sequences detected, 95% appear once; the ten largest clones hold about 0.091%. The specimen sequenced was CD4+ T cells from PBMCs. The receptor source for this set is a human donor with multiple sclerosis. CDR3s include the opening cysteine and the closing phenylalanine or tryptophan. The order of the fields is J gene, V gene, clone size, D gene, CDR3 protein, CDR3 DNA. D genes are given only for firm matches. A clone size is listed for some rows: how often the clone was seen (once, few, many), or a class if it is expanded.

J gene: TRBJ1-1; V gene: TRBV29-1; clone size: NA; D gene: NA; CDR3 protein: CSVEDITAREAFF; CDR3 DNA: TGCAGCGTTGAAGATATTACAGCCCGTGAAGCTTTCTTT
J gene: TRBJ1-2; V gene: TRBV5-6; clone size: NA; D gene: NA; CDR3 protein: CASSVGPYYGYTF; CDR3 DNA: TGTGCCAGCAGCGTTGGGCCTTACTATGGCTACACCTTC
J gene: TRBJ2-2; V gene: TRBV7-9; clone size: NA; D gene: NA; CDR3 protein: CASGRTAANTGELFF; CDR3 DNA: TGTGCCAGCGGGAGGACGGCAGCGAACACCGGGGAGCTGTTTTTT
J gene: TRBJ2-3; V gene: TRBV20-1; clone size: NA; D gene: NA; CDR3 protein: CSASGDTDTQYF; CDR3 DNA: TGCAGTGCTAGCGGGGACACAGATACGCAGTATTTT
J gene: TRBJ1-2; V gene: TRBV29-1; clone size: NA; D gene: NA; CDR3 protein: CSVEMTVNYGYTF; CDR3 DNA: TGCAGCGTTGAAATGACAGTTAACTATGGCTACACCTTC
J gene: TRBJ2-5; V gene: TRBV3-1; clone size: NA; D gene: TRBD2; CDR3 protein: CASSPSQGLEGTQYF; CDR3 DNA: TGTGCCAGCAGCCCTTCACAAGGACTAGAGGGGACCCAGTACTTC
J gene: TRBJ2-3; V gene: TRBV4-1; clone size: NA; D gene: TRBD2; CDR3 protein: CASSQEYLAVSTDTQYF; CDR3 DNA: TGCGCCAGCAGCCAAGAATACCTAGCGGTTAGCACAGATACGCAGTATTTT
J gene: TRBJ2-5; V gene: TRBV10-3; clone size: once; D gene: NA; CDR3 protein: CAISEIAETQYF; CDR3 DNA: TGTGCCATCAGTGAAATAGCAGAGACCCAGTACTTC
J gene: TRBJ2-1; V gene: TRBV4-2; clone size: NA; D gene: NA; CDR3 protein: CASSQGTGPYNEQFF; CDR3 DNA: TGTGCCAGCAGCCAGGGGACTGGGCCCTACAATGAGCAGTTCTTC
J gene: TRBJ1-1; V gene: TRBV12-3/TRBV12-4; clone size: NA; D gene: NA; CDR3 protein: CASSLGFASTEAFF; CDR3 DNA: TGTGCCAGCAGTTTGGGGTTTGCCAGCACTGAAGCTTTCTTT
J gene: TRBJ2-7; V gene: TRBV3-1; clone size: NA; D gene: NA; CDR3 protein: CASSGRGAGMGYEQYF; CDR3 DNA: TGTGCCAGCAGCGGGCGGGGCGCAGGAATGGGGTACGAGCAGTACTTC
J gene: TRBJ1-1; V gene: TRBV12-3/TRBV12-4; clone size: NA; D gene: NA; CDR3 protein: CASGGRTEAFF; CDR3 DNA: TGTGCCAGCGGTGGCCGGACTGAAGCTTTCTTT
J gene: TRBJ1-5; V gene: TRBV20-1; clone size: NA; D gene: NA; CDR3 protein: CSARDQTEYSNQPQHF; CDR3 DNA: TGCAGTGCTAGAGATCAGACAGAATATAGCAATCAGCCCCAGCATTTT
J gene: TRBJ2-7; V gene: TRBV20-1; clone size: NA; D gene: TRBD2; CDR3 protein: CSADGWTSGDYEQYF; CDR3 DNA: TGCAGTGCCGACGGCTGGACTAGCGGAGATTACGAGCAGTACTTC
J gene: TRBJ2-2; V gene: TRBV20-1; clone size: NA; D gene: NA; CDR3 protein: CSARPSMGLNRWELFF; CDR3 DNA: TGCAGTGCTAGGCCATCGATGGGACTTAACCGGTGGGAGCTGTTTTTT
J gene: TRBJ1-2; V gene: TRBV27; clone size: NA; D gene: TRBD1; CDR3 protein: CASRGQGAAGYTF; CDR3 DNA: TGTGCCAGCCGCGGCCAGGGGGCGGCTGGCTACACCTTC
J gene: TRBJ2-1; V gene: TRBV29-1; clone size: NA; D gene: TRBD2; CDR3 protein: CSVRTSGSGEQFF; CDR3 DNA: TGCAGCGTTAGGACTAGCGGGAGCGGTGAGCAGTTCTTC
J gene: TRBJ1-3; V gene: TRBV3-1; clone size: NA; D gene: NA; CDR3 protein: CASSTQLTGNTIYF; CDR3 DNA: TGTGCCAGCAGCACGCAATTAACTGGAAACACCATATATTTT
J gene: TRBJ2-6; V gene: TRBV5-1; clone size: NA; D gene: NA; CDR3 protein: CASSLVSSGANVLTF; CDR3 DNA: TGCGCCAGCAGCTTGGTTTCCTCTGGGGCCAACGTCCTGACTTTC
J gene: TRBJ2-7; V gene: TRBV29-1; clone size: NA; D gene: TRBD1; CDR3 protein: CSVGGQGAGEQYF; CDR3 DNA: TGCAGCGTTGGTGGGCAGGGGGCGGGTGAGCAGTACTTC
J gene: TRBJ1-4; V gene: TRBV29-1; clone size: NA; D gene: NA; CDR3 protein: CSIRDGSEKLFF; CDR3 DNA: TGCAGCATCCGGGACGGCAGTGAAAAACTGTTTTTT
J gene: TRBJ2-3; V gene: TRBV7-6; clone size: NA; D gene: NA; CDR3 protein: CASGRVSLGDTQYF; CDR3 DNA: TGTGCCAGCGGTAGGGTGTCCCTTGGAGATACGCAGTATTTT
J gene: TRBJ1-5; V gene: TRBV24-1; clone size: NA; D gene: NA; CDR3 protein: CATSDGSGAWNQPQHF; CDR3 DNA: TGTGCCACCAGTGATGGCTCAGGGGCGTGGAATCAGCCCCAGCATTTT
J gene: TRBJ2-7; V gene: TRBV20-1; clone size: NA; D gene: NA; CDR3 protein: CSARKGGSHEQYF; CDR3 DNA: TGCAGTGCTAGGAAGGGGGGATCGCACGAGCAGTACTTC
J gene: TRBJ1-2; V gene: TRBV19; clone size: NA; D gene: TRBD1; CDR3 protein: CASVEAGQGNYGYTF; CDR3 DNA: TGTGCCAGTGTGGAGGCGGGACAGGGGAACTATGGCTACACCTTC
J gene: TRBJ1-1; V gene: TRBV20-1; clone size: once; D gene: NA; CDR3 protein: CSASELGPEAFF; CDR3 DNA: TGCAGTGCTAGCGAATTGGGGCCTGAAGCTTTCTTT